The clone carrying this T cell receptor beta chain was seen many times. Its specificity is unknown. Germline V gene sequence: CDR1 SGHNT, CDR2 YENEEA. The CDR3 spans 17 residues. V lost 5 bases, J lost 2 bases, and 10 bases stayed unmatched. The lymph nodes were axillary draining lymph nodes from breast cancer patients. The entry originates in a study of breast tumors, draining lymph nodes, adjacent tissues. Study observations and caveats: The lymph node origin of tumor T cells was framed as consistent with a hypothesis, not demonstrated. Compared with basal-like, luminal-like tumors shared significantly more repertoire with nontumor tissue. Findings are consistent with lymph node origin and intratumoral expansion of most tumor T cells. Tumor repertoires ranked between lymph nodes and nontumor tissue in diversity, with V and J gene preferences.

TCRdb re-analysed the multiplex PCR reads in MiXCR, keeping a single row per CDR3 protein. The sample holds under 250,000 distinct CDR3 sequences, around 32% seen once. The receptor comes from a female donor with breast cancer. Some clones in this sample may be carry-over from other donors' samples. Source material: axillary lymph node tissue. The rearrangement uses TRBV11-3 and TRBJ2-5; 11 bases agree with TRBD2. The CDR3 sequence: CASSRRTSGPQQETQYF. As DNA, the CDR3 is TGTGCCAGCAGCCGTAGGACTAGCGGGCCGCAGCAAGAGACCCAGTACTTC.